The 30 T cell receptor beta chains presented below share a single source sample, sequenced in a study of T cells in Graves' hyperthyroidism and ophthalmopathy. RNA transcripts provided the source from which TCR beta CDR3 regions were amplified. The HTBI primer set drove a first-round RT-PCR of the TCR CDR3. Each CDR3 protein gets one entry after TCRdb re-called the multiplex PCR reads with MiXCR. The sample has hundreds of thousands of distinct CDR3 sequences, around 20% seen once. The sample taken for sequencing was blood. The origin of the receptors is a man aged 25-45 years with Graves' ophthalmopathy.

This clonotype was observed once. This sequence joins TRBV9 and TRBJ1-2, with unresolved D. The V end was cut by 4 bases, the J end by 6 bases, with 10 bases between. Germline assignment: CDR1 SGDLS and CDR2 YYNGEE. The CDR3 is 12 amino acids. The CDR3 here is CASSPHQNGYTF. The CDR3, as DNA: TGTGCCAGCAGCCCGCATCAGAATGGCTACACCTTC.

This clonotype was seen a handful of times. The gene calls are TRBV14 and TRBJ1-2; D gene uncertain. Per germline, CDR1 SGHDN and CDR2 FVKESK. The germline V and J ends were trimmed by 5 bases and 1 base, with 8 bases remaining between them. The CDR3 is 13 residues long. DNA for the CDR3: TGTGCCAGCAGCGTGAGTCATAACTATGGCTACACCTTC. Translating gives CASSVSHNYGYTF.

This clonotype occurred many times. This chain uses TRBV11-2 with TRBJ1-4; D gene uncertain. Germline-derived CDR1 and CDR2 are SGHAT and FQNNGV. V lost 5 bases and J 0 bases, leaving 13 bases between the germline ends. This CDR3 has 16 amino acids. The CDR3 reads CASSPWTDTTNEKLFF. CDR3 DNA sequence: TGTGCCAGCAGCCCGTGGACGGATACAACTAATGAAAAACTGTTTTTT.

Written as DNA, the CDR3 is TGTGCCAGTCGCTCGGTGGAAAAACTGTTTTTT. Its translation: CASRSVEKLFF. This chain connects TRBV12-3 or TRBV12-4 to TRBJ1-4; D remains unclear. This CDR3 has 11 amino acids. V dropped 9 bases and J dropped 8 bases, with 10 bases sitting between them.

This clonotype was observed a handful of times. The chain carries TRBV6-1 and TRBJ1-1; TRBD1 is a possible D gene (5 bases). The V gene lost 3 bases and the J gene lost 7 bases, with 12 bases spanning the gap. This CDR3 comprises 13 residues. Per germline, CDR1 MNHNS and CDR2 SASEGT. DNA for the CDR3: TGTGCCAGCAGTGACAGGGCAGAGAGTGAAGCTTTCTTT. Protein: CASSDRAESEAFF.

This clonotype was picked up many times. The V call is TRBV30, the J call TRBJ1-1; D uncertain. V was cut by 3 bases and J by 4 bases, with 12 bases left in between. Germline V CDR1 and CDR2: GTSNPN, SVGIG (reference sequence). This CDR3 comprises 13 residues. The CDR3 spells CAWRRVGSTEAFF. CDR3 in DNA: TGTGCCTGGAGAAGGGTCGGGAGCACTGAAGCTTTCTTT.

J is TRBJ2-1 and V is TRBV11-2, with 9 bases aligning to TRBD2. The germline V gene has CDR1 SGHAT and CDR2 FQNNGV. The V segment lost 4 bases and the J segment 6 bases; nucleotides outside the gene matches: 7. This CDR3 is built from 15 residues. The CDR3 nucleotides read TGTGCCAGCAGCTCTCCGGGACTAGCTTTCAATGAGCAGTTCTTC. The encoded protein is CASSSPGLAFNEQFF.

About this clonotype: A read error may explain this, as a much larger clone is one base away. The chain is built from TRBV28 and TRBJ1-1; D unclear. This CDR3 has 13 amino acids. Between the trimmed V and J ends, which lost 7 bases and 7 bases, there was a span of 16 bases. Germline V gives CDR1 MDHEN, CDR2 SYDVKM. The CDR3 DNA follows: TGTGCCAGCAAGGGAGAGAGTCAACTTGAAGCTTTCTTT. Translation gives CASKGESQLEAFF.

The genes are TRBV28 and TRBJ2-1, with 12 bases matching TRBD2. After removal of 11 bases from V and 6 bases from J, the junction contained 5 bases not matched to a gene. The CDR3 covers 13 residues. Germline CDR1 reads MDHEN; CDR2 reads SYDVKM. The CDR3 reads CAGRLAGANEQFF. Written as DNA, the CDR3 is TGTGCCGGCCGACTAGCGGGAGCCAATGAGCAGTTCTTC.

In its sample, this clonotype was seen a few times. The rearrangement uses TRBV24-1 and TRBJ2-1; 10 nucleotides match TRBD1. CDR3 size: 14 residues. Per the germline V gene, CDR1 is KGHDR and CDR2 is SFDVKD. Germline trimming cut 7 bases from V and 8 bases from J; bases unmatched to any gene: 7. This chain's CDR3 is CATSMTGGRDEQFF. CDR3 bases: TGTGCCACCAGCATGACAGGGGGCAGGGATGAGCAGTTCTTC.

In its sample, this clonotype was seen a few times. One junction end disagrees with the germline gene, perhaps due to a read error. The V call is TRBV18, the J call TRBJ2-1; TRBD2 matches at 7 bases. Germline values: CDR1 KGHSH, CDR2 LQKENI. The CDR3 is 15 amino acids. CDR3 loop: CASSLSSGLYSEQFF. The CDR3 nucleotides are TGTGCCAGCTCGCTTTCTAGCGGACTATACAGTGAGCAGTTCTTC.

The CDR3 loop reads CASSPGLSQETQYF. CDR3 in DNA: TGTGCCAGTAGTCCAGGACTATCCCAAGAGACCCAGTACTTC. The chain has TRBV19 and TRBJ2-5; possibly TRBD2 for D (6 bases). Trimming cost V 5 bases and J 1 base, with 11 bases left between them. The CDR3 contains 14 residues. Germline V gene lookup returns CDR1 LNHDA and CDR2 SQIVND (reference sequence).

The CDR3 region is CASSDGLAGADTQYF. The CDR3, as DNA: TGCGCCAGCAGTGATGGACTAGCGGGAGCAGATACGCAGTATTTT. The rearrangement uses TRBV10-1 and TRBJ2-3; 13 bases line up with TRBD2. The CDR3 covers 15 residues. Per the germline V gene, CDR1 is WNHNN and CDR2 is SYGVQD (reference sequence). V trimming: 3 bases; J trimming: 4 bases; junction bases outside the gene matches: 1.

This clonotype has a handful of counts. Its ends do not fully match the called genes, so a read error is possible. The gene calls are TRBV30 and TRBJ1-1; D is uncertain. Germline V gives CDR1 GTSNPN, CDR2 SVGIG (reference sequence). The CDR3 covers 11 residues. As DNA, the CDR3 is TGTGCCTGGAGGAACGCAGTTGAAGCTCTCTTT. Residues: CAWRNAVEALF.

This clonotype came up a few times. This sequence joins TRBV3-1 and TRBJ2-1, with D unclear. CDR3 length: 17 amino acids. Germline lookup yields CDR1 LGHDT and CDR2 YNNKEL (reference sequence). V lost 0 bases and J 7 bases, leaving 19 bases between the germline ends. The chain's CDR3 is CASSQDLDTLQRNEQFF. In DNA form, the CDR3 reads TGTGCCAGCAGCCAAGACTTAGACACCTTGCAACGGAATGAGCAGTTCTTC.

V usage is TRBV11-2 and J usage is TRBJ2-5; D call uncertain. Germline V gene sequence: CDR1 SGHAT, CDR2 FQNNGV. Trimming stripped 2 bases from V and 5 bases from J, with 12 bases between. The CDR3 covers 14 residues. CDR3 DNA sequence: TGTGCCAGCAGCTTATCGTGGGTCGGGGAGACCCAGTACTTC. This translates into CASSLSWVGETQYF.

The chain is built from TRBV28 and TRBJ2-7; 9 bases are shared with TRBD2. CDR1 is MDHEN and CDR2 is SYDVKM in the germline V gene. CDR3 length: 17 residues. V trimming: 3 bases; J trimming: 3 bases; junction bases outside the gene matches: 12. CDR3 in amino acids: CASSLGSLSGRYYEQYF. The CDR3 DNA reads TGTGCCAGCAGTTTGGGGTCTTTGAGCGGGAGGTACTACGAGCAGTACTTC.

This clonotype appeared a few times. The rearrangement uses TRBV5-1 and TRBJ1-1, with 9 bases matching TRBD1. CDR1 SGHRS and CDR2 YFSETQ come from the germline V gene. The CDR3 spans 15 residues. Trimming at V came to 4 bases and at J to 4 bases, leaving 8 bases not matched to a gene. CDR3 nucleotide sequence: TGCGCCAGCAGCAGAATACAGGGGGCGGGCACTGAAGCTTTCTTT. This gives the protein CASSRIQGAGTEAFF.

This sequence joins TRBV6-5 and TRBJ2-7; D is perhaps TRBD1 (6 bases). V was clipped by 4 bases and J by 7 bases, with 20 bases between them. Looked up from germline, CDR1 is MNHEY and CDR2 is SVGAGI. The CDR3 has 15 amino acids. CDR3 DNA sequence: TGTGCCAGCAGTTCCGGGACACCCTCTTTTGGGGAGCAGTACTTC. It translates to CASSSGTPSFGEQYF.

The rearrangement uses TRBV27 and TRBJ2-2, with 7 bases fitting TRBD2. This CDR3 is built from 15 residues. From germline, CDR1 is MNHEY and CDR2 SMNVEV (reference sequence). The J segment lost 4 bases and the V segment lost 5 bases, leaving 7 bases of the junction unmatched. For the CDR3, the DNA is TGTGCCAGCAGTGCAGCGGGAAGGTTCACCGGGGAGCTGTTTTTT. This encodes CASSAAGRFTGELFF.

This chain links TRBV2 with TRBJ2-4; 11 nucleotides align to TRBD1. Germline CDR1 and CDR2: SNHLY and FYNNEI. J was trimmed by 11 bases and V by 9 bases; bases with no gene match: 9. The CDR3 runs 13 residues. The CDR3: CAREGPGQGVQYF. The CDR3 DNA reads as TGTGCCAGGGAGGGACCGGGACAGGGGGTTCAGTACTTC.

This clonotype was detected ten times or more. The chain joins TRBV20-1 to TRBJ2-7; 7 bases agree with TRBD2. CDR1 DFQATT and CDR2 SNEGSKA come from the germline V gene (reference sequence). CDR3 length equals 13 residues. V lost 1 base and J lost 2; bases outside the gene matches: 2. This CDR3 is CSARGAGTYEQYF. DNA for the CDR3: TGCAGTGCTAGAGGAGCGGGAACCTACGAGCAGTACTTC.

This rearrangement joins TRBV6-5 to TRBJ2-1; D uncertain. With 0 bases removed from V and 0 bases from J, the gap between germline ends came to 3 bases. The CDR3 has 14 residues. Looked up from germline, CDR1 is MNHEY and CDR2 is SVGAGI. The CDR3 DNA reads TGTGCCAGCAGTTACTCGCGCTCCTACAATGAGCAGTTCTTC. Translating gives CASSYSRSYNEQFF.

The chain carries TRBV6-2 or TRBV6-3 and TRBJ1-1; 12 bases align to TRBD1. The germline V gene has CDR1 MNHEY and CDR2 SVGEGT. Trimming removed 5 bases from V and 5 bases from J; junction bases left unmatched: 6. CDR3 length: 15 amino acids. The CDR3 DNA reads as TGTGCCAGCAGTGCTCCGGGACAGGGGGCAACTGAAGCTTTCTTT. This sequence encodes CASSAPGQGATEAFF.

The chain is built from TRBV6-2 or TRBV6-3 and TRBJ1-2; 12 bases fit TRBD1. The CDR3 has 18 amino acids. CDR1 is MNHEY and CDR2 is SVGEGT in the germline V gene. Trimming at V came to 8 bases and at J to 6 bases, leaving 19 bases not matched to a gene. CDR3 DNA: TGTGCCAGCGAACCCCATCCCGGGACAGGGGGCGCTTACGATGGCTACACCTTC. Its translation: CASEPHPGTGGAYDGYTF.

The table lists this clonotype with a few counts. The chain links TRBV6-9 to TRBJ2-2; D is possibly TRBD2 (5 bases). CDR3 length equals 18 residues. Trimming took 3 bases from V and 2 from J, leaving 19 bases between them. CDR1 and CDR2 from the germline V gene are MNHGY and SVAAGI. This CDR3 reads CASSYSIYGLTNTGELFF. CDR3 sequence (DNA): TGTGCCAGCAGTTACTCGATATATGGACTTACAAACACCGGGGAGCTGTTTTTT.

The V and J genes are TRBV5-1 and TRBJ2-7, with a tentative D call TRBD2 (6 bases). Trimming removed 1 base from V and 6 bases from J, with 17 bases in between. The V gene's germline CDR1 is SGHRS and CDR2 YFSETQ. This CDR3 is built from 15 residues. Written as DNA, the CDR3 is TGCGCCAGCAGCTTGTTGGCGGGATGGGGCCTCGAGCAGTACTTC. This translates into CASSLLAGWGLEQYF. Together with reference TRBV5-1 and TRBJ2-7, the CDR3 gives the full variable domain: KAGVTQTPRYLIKTRGQQVTLSCSPISGHRSVSWYQQTPGQGLQFLFEYFSETQRNKGNFPGRFSGRQFSNSRSEMNVSTLELGDSALYLCASSLLAGWGLEQYFGPGTRLTVT.

This clonotype was found many times. The chain couples TRBV20-1 to TRBJ2-7; 9 bases map to TRBD2. V lost 6 bases and J lost 0; bases outside the gene matches: 15. Germline CDR1 reads DFQATT; CDR2 reads SNEGSKA (reference sequence). This CDR3 is built from 17 residues. DNA of the CDR3: TGCAGTGCCCCGGCGGTTGGGCGGGAGGGTAGCTCCTACGAGCAGTACTTC. This gives the protein CSAPAVGREGSSYEQYF.

This chain links TRBV27 with TRBJ2-5, with D perhaps matching TRBD2 (5 bases). CDR3 size: 14 residues. Per germline, CDR1 MNHEY and CDR2 SMNVEV (reference sequence). Between the trimmed V and J ends, which lost 0 bases and 5 bases, there was a span of 10 bases. CDR3 in DNA: TGTGCCAGCAGTTTATCGAGGGTGGAGGAGACCCAGTACTTC. Its translation: CASSLSRVEETQYF.

This clonotype has a handful of counts. The genes are TRBV20-1 and TRBJ1-4; maybe TRBD1 (5 bases). V lost 6 bases and J lost 5, with 37 bases in between. This CDR3 spans 21 amino acids. The germline CDR1 and CDR2 sequences are DFQATT and SNEGSKA (reference sequence). CDR3 sequence: CSAPPTGWAAGYGLENEKLFF. CDR3 DNA sequence: TGCAGTGCCCCCCCTACAGGCTGGGCCGCAGGGTATGGGCTTGAAAATGAAAAACTGTTTTTT.